Given below is one TCR beta chain in context. Germline loops: CDR1 SGHDT, CDR2 YYEEEE. The CDR3 extends over 15 amino acids. Between the trimmed V and J ends, which lost 2 bases and 1 base, there was a span of 13 bases. This sample was taken from a study of blood T cell repertoires in COVID-19. Study at large: Samples of COVID-19 (acute and convalescent) were obtained from the United States, Italy and Spain. PBMCs, B-cell-depleted T cells, or T cells were the source of the cDNA or gDNA that made up the material.

Authors' processing steps: Amplified reference gene primers provided the basis for estimating nucleated cell counts. The table came from immunoSEQ multiplex PCR; TCRdb's copy has only in-frame clones and leaves some out. D and trimming come from the DNA, and the V and J calls and clone size come from that table. The repertoire has 88,000 or so clones, 65% to 90% of them found once; the top ten carry 3.8%. V is TRBV5-6 and J is TRBJ2-7, with D maybe TRBD2 (6 bases). The TCR sequence derives from a man in his fifties or sixties with acute or convalescent COVID-19. The sample was peripheral blood. CDR3 bases: TGTGCCAGCAGCTTCGTTAGCGGAATTTCCTACGAGCAGTACTTC. Residues: CASSFVSGISYEQYF.